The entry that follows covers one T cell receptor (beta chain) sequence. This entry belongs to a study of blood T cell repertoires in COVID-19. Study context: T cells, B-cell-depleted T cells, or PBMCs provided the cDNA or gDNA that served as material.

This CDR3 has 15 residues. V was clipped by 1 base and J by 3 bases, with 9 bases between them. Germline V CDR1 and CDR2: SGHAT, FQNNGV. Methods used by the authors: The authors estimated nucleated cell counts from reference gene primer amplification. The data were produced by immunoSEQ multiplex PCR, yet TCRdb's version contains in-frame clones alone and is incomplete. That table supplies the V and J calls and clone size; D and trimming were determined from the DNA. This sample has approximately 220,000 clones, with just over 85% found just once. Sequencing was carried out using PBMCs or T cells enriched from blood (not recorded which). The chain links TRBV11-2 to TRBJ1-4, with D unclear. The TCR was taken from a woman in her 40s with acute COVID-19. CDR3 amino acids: CASSLGGSANEKLFF. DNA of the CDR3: TGTGCCAGCAGCTTAGGAGGGTCTGCTAATGAAAAACTGTTTTTT.